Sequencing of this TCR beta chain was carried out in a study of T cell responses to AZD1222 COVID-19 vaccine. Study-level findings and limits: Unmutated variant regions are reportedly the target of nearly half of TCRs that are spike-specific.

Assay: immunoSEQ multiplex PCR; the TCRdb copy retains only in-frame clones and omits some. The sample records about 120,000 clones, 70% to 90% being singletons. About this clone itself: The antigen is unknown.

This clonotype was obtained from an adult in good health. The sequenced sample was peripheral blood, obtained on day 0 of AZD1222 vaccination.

The CDR3 DNA reads TGCGCCAGCAGCCAAGACACAGCACGAACTGAAGCTTTCTTT. It translates to CASSQDTARTEAFF. The rearrangement links TRBV4-3 to TRBJ1-1; D unresolved. The CDR3 loop spans 14 amino acids. V gave up 0 bases and J gave up 5 bases, with 10 bases separating them. CDR1 and CDR2 from the germline V gene are LGHNA and YSLEER.